The clone carrying this T cell receptor beta chain showed up just a few times. This entry belongs to a study of tumor and adjacent non-tumor tissue in lung cancer. This sample's RNA came from whole unsorted tissue. A modified ARM-PCR protocol with three rounds of nested PCR amplified TCRbeta. Each CDR3 protein is one row after TCRdb ran MiXCR on the multiplex PCR reads. The data hold approximately 150,000 distinct CDR3 sequences, with around two thirds observed a single time. The receptor was isolated from a man in his sixties with small cell lung cancer. Sequences were obtained from lung tumor tissue.

The CDR3 coding sequence is TGCAGCGTTTTAACGGAGTACGAGCAGTACGTC. Translation gives CSVLTEYEQYV. The chain has TRBV29-1 and TRBJ2-7; D is ambiguous. V shed 5 bases and J shed 4 bases, with 9 bases lying between them. Per germline, CDR1 SQVTM and CDR2 ANQGSEA. The CDR3 runs to 11 residues.